This T cell receptor beta chain is from a study of blood T cell repertoires in COVID-19. Background on the study: PBMCs, B-cell-depleted T cells, or T cells provided the cDNA or gDNA that made up the material.

Clones were sequenced by immunoSEQ multiplex PCR, and TCRdb holds only the in-frame ones, with some missing. The sample shows about 150,000 clones, 75% to 85% of them seen only once. Seattle patient enrollment occurred during active infection, with longitudinal follow-up thereafter. This CDR3 is 15 amino acids long. Germline V lookup: CDR1 MNHEY, CDR2 SMNVEV (reference sequence). The V gene end was trimmed by 2 bases and the J gene end by 8 bases; junction bases not matched to a gene: 6. Sequenced sample: peripheral blood. V gene TRBV27 combines with J gene TRBJ2-1, with 10 bases identical to TRBD2. The source is a woman aged 55-70 years with COVID-19, enrolled during active disease. The CDR3 DNA follows: TGTGCCAGCAGTTTAAATCCTAGCGGGAGCTATGAGCAGTTCTTC. Translated: CASSLNPSGSYEQFF.